A selection of T cell receptor beta chains follows, all from one sample in a study of metastatic and nonmetastatic thyroid tumors. TCRdb reanalyzed the PCR reads with MiXCR. This sample yields about 21,000 clones, of which roughly 16% are seen a single time; about 10% belongs to the top ten. Sequencing used tumor tissue. The origin of the receptors is a female donor with papillary thyroid cancer or a benign thyroid nodule (not recorded which). Some clones in this sample may be carry-over from other donors' samples. CDR3s include the opening cysteine and the closing phenylalanine or tryptophan. Each record gives: D gene, V gene, J gene, clone size, CDR3 protein, CDR3 DNA. D genes are given only for firm matches. Rows may omit the clone size; those that give it use once, few, many or a size class.

D: NA
V: TRBV27
J: TRBJ2-5
size: many
CDR3: CASSSRYQETQYF
DNA: TGTGCCAGCAGTTCCCGGTACCAAGAGACCCAGTACTTC

D: NA
V: TRBV25-1
J: TRBJ2-3
size: many
CDR3: CASSDLDSGITDTQYF
DNA: TGTGCCAGCAGTGACCTGGACAGTGGTATCACAGATACGCAGTATTTT

D: TRBD2
V: TRBV20-1
J: TRBJ2-1
size: many
CDR3: CSAREGSGRFEQFF
DNA: TGCAGTGCTAGAGAAGGGAGCGGGAGGTTTGAGCAGTTCTTC

D: NA
V: TRBV6-9
J: TRBJ2-7
size: many
CDR3: CAIHYRKSSYEQYF
DNA: TGTGCCATACACTACAGGAAAAGCTCCTACGAGCAGTACTTC

D: NA
V: TRBV7-6
J: TRBJ1-5
size: many
CDR3: CASSLEGYQPQHF
DNA: TGTGCCAGCAGCTTAGAGGGGTATCAGCCCCAGCATTTT

D: NA
V: TRBV6-1
J: TRBJ2-5
size: many
CDR3: CASRVGASTLQETQYF
DNA: TGTGCCAGCAGGGTAGGGGCGTCCACTTTACAAGAGACCCAGTACTTC

D: NA
V: TRBV7-9
J: TRBJ1-1
size: many
CDR3: CASSPRSGSQAFF
DNA: TGTGCCAGCAGCCCCCGCTCGGGGAGCCAAGCTTTCTTT

D: NA
V: TRBV20-1
J: TRBJ1-6
size: NA
CDR3: CSALNIESSPLHF
DNA: TGCAGTGCTCTCAACATAGAATCTTCACCCCTCCACTTT

D: NA
V: TRBV19
J: TRBJ2-7
size: NA
CDR3: CACRYGDDDQYF
DNA: TGTGCCTGTAGATACGGTGACGACGATCAGTACTTC

D: TRBD1
V: TRBV6-6
J: TRBJ1-1
size: NA
CDR3: CASIYSRQGVRTQAFF
DNA: TGTGCCAGCATTTACTCGCGCCAGGGGGTAAGGACTCAAGCTTTCTTT

D: NA
V: TRBV19
J: TRBJ1-5
size: NA
CDR3: CASRILGTDQPQHF
DNA: TGTGCCAGTAGGATCTTGGGGACCGATCAGCCCCAGCATTTT

D: NA
V: TRBV30
J: TRBJ1-3
size: many
CDR3: CAGGGGPNGNTIYF
DNA: TGTGCCGGAGGTGGGGGTCCGAACGGAAACACCATATATTTT

D: TRBD2
V: TRBV28
J: TRBJ2-3
size: NA
CDR3: CASSFALADKVTDTQYF
DNA: TGTGCCAGCAGTTTTGCACTAGCGGACAAGGTTACAGATACGCAGTATTTT

D: NA
V: TRBV5-6
J: TRBJ1-6
size: many
CDR3: CASSHRGSPLNSPLHF
DNA: TGTGCCAGCAGCCACCGTGGCAGTCCCCTGAATTCACCCCTCCACTTT

D: NA
V: TRBV6-6
J: TRBJ2-3
size: few
CDR3: CASSYSSFGTVPTDTQYF
DNA: TGTGCCAGCAGTTACTCGAGCTTTGGAACAGTCCCCACAGATACGCAGTATTTT

D: TRBD2
V: TRBV11-1
J: TRBJ2-2
size: NA
CDR3: CASSFGLAALYTVELFF
DNA: TGTGCCAGCAGCTTCGGACTAGCTGCACTCTACACCGTGGAGCTGTTTTTT

D: NA
V: TRBV15
J: TRBJ1-2
size: NA
CDR3: CATSRDLTYGYTF
DNA: TGTGCCACCAGCAGAGATCTGACCTATGGCTACACCTTC

D: TRBD2
V: TRBV9
J: TRBJ2-3
size: many
CDR3: CASSGQLGLAESTDTQYF
DNA: TGTGCCAGCAGCGGACAATTAGGACTAGCGGAAAGCACAGATACGCAGTATTTT

D: NA
V: TRBV29-1
J: TRBJ2-2
size: few
CDR3: CSVVKVAVGATGELFF
DNA: TGCAGCGTGGTGAAGGTAGCGGTAGGGGCCACCGGGGAGCTGTTTTTT

D: TRBD1
V: TRBV30
J: TRBJ1-6
size: NA
CDR3: CAWDLTGTGRSPVHF
DNA: TGTGCCTGGGATCTAACCGGGACAGGGCGCTCACCCGTCCACTTT

D: NA
V: TRBV5-1
J: TRBJ1-1
size: many
CDR3: CASSRDGGPMNTEAFF
DNA: TGCGCCAGCAGCCGGGACGGGGGACCTATGAACACTGAAGCTTTCTTT

D: NA
V: TRBV9
J: TRBJ2-1
size: many
CDR3: CASSVGSSYNEQFF
DNA: TGTGCCAGCAGCGTAGGTAGCTCCTACAATGAGCAGTTCTTC

D: NA
V: TRBV5-4
J: TRBJ1-3
size: many
CDR3: CASSLATFSGNTIYF
DNA: TGTGCCAGCAGCTTGGCCACCTTCTCTGGAAACACCATATATTTT

D: TRBD1
V: TRBV5-6
J: TRBJ1-2
size: NA
CDR3: CASSPGTGENGYTF
DNA: TGTGCCAGCAGCCCTGGGACAGGGGAGAATGGCTACACCTTC

D: TRBD1
V: TRBV7-9
J: TRBJ2-7
size: many
CDR3: CASSDEGAQYF
DNA: TGTGCCAGCAGCGATGAGGGGGCCCAGTACTTC

D: NA
V: TRBV20-1
J: TRBJ2-3
size: many
CDR3: CSASQILGDTQYF
DNA: TGCAGTGCTAGTCAGATACTAGGAGATACGCAGTATTTT

D: NA
V: TRBV6-1
J: TRBJ1-5
size: NA
CDR3: CASSESVTHDGKPQHF
DNA: TGTGCCAGTAGTGAATCGGTCACCCATGATGGTAAGCCCCAGCATTTT

D: NA
V: TRBV20-1
J: TRBJ1-6
size: many
CDR3: CSARDLRVSSPLHF
DNA: TGCAGTGCTAGAGATCTACGGGTCAGTTCACCCCTCCACTTT

D: TRBD2
V: TRBV28
J: TRBJ2-3
size: many
CDR3: CASSFLAGTDTQYF
DNA: TGTGCCAGCAGTTTTTTAGCGGGGACAGATACGCAGTATTTT

D: TRBD1
V: TRBV6-1
J: TRBJ2-7
size: medium-sized
CDR3: CASNTGQGSYEQYF
DNA: TGTGCCAGCAATACCGGACAGGGTTCCTACGAGCAGTACTTC

D: NA
V: TRBV5-4
J: TRBJ1-5
size: many
CDR3: CASSLGTFTGFGGNQPQHF
DNA: TGTGCCAGCAGCTTGGGCACCTTCACAGGGTTTGGTGGCAATCAGCCCCAGCATTTT

D: NA
V: TRBV4-2
J: TRBJ1-2
size: many
CDR3: CASSQVRLYQRSREKGGYTF
DNA: TGTGCCAGCAGCCAAGTTCGTCTTTATCAGAGGAGCAGGGAGAAGGGGGGCTACACCTTC

D: TRBD2
V: TRBV29-1
J: TRBJ2-2
size: many
CDR3: CSVEESGTNTGELFF
DNA: TGCAGCGTTGAAGAGAGCGGGACTAACACCGGGGAGCTGTTTTTT

D: TRBD1
V: TRBV11-2
J: TRBJ2-3
size: many
CDR3: CASSSDRASTDTQYF
DNA: TGTGCCAGCAGCTCGGACAGGGCGTCCACAGATACGCAGTATTTT

D: NA
V: TRBV7-8
J: TRBJ1-5
size: many
CDR3: CASSLVQGFLGNQPQHF
DNA: TGTGCCAGCAGCTTAGTTCAGGGTTTCCTTGGCAACCAGCCCCAGCATTTT

D: NA
V: TRBV10-2
J: TRBJ1-1
size: many
CDR3: CASSPMSGTEAFF
DNA: TGCGCCAGCAGTCCGATGAGCGGAACTGAAGCTTTCTTT

D: NA
V: TRBV5-5
J: TRBJ1-1
size: NA
CDR3: CASSLISMNTEAFF
DNA: TGTGCCAGCAGCTTGATTAGCATGAACACTGAAGCTTTCTTT

D: TRBD2
V: TRBV20-1
J: TRBJ2-4
size: once
CDR3: CSASRGRALAKNIQYF
DNA: TGCAGTGCCTCTAGAGGGAGGGCACTAGCCAAAAACATTCAGTACTTC

D: NA
V: TRBV4-2
J: TRBJ2-2
size: many
CDR3: CASSQVGNGANTGELFF
DNA: TGTGCCAGCAGCCAAGTGGGTAATGGGGCGAACACCGGGGAGCTGTTTTTT

D: NA
V: TRBV12-3/TRBV12-4
J: TRBJ1-4
size: many
CDR3: CASTPWGGGEVGLFF
DNA: TGTGCCAGCACTCCCTGGGGCGGGGGTGAGGTTGGACTGTTTTTT

D: NA
V: TRBV11-3
J: TRBJ2-7
size: NA
CDR3: CASSLGGYGEKYF
DNA: TGTGCCAGCAGCTTAGGAGGGTATGGGGAGAAGTACTTC

D: TRBD1
V: TRBV6-5
J: TRBJ2-5
size: NA
CDR3: CAISYGTGRDTQYF
DNA: TGTGCCATCAGTTACGGGACAGGGAGGGACACCCAGTACTTC

D: NA
V: TRBV2
J: TRBJ1-4
size: many
CDR3: CASSEIREKLFF
DNA: TGTGCCAGCAGTGAAATAAGGGAAAAACTGTTTTTT

D: NA
V: TRBV11-2
J: TRBJ1-6
size: many
CDR3: CASSLDGEGGSPLHF
DNA: TGTGCCAGCAGCTTAGACGGGGAGGGAGGGTCACCCCTCCACTTT

D: NA
V: TRBV20-1
J: TRBJ2-2
size: many
CDR3: CSARMVGELFF
DNA: TGCAGTGCTAGAATGGTCGGGGAGCTGTTTTTT

D: NA
V: TRBV15
J: TRBJ1-5
size: many
CDR3: CATSNIVGYYSNQPQHF
DNA: TGTGCCACCAGCAATATCGTGGGGTATTATAGCAATCAGCCCCAGCATTTT

D: TRBD1
V: TRBV5-1
J: TRBJ2-7
size: NA
CDR3: CASMSGTAVHEQYF
DNA: TGCGCCAGCATGTCCGGGACAGCCGTCCACGAGCAGTACTTC

D: NA
V: TRBV5-1
J: TRBJ2-5
size: NA
CDR3: CASSLRGQDTQYF
DNA: TGCGCCAGCAGCTTGAGGGGTCAAGATACCCAGTACTTC

D: NA
V: TRBV19
J: TRBJ2-1
size: many
CDR3: CASSIGVAAYNEQFF
DNA: TGTGCCAGTAGTATTGGAGTAGCAGCATACAATGAGCAGTTCTTC

D: NA
V: TRBV5-7
J: TRBJ1-5
size: many
CDR3: CASRPGGNQPQHF
DNA: TGTGCCAGCCGCCCCGGGGGAAATCAGCCCCAGCATTTT

D: TRBD1
V: TRBV6-1
J: TRBJ2-5
size: many
CDR3: CASSIMTGGQETQYF
DNA: TGTGCCAGCAGTATAATGACAGGGGGCCAAGAGACCCAGTACTTC

D: TRBD1
V: TRBV19
J: TRBJ1-1
size: NA
CDR3: CASSNSDRGWNTEAFF
DNA: TGTGCCAGTAGTAATTCAGACAGGGGTTGGAACACTGAAGCTTTCTTT

D: NA
V: TRBV20-1
J: TRBJ1-3
size: NA
CDR3: CSALIRESGNTIYF
DNA: TGCAGTGCGCTAATCAGGGAGTCTGGAAACACCATATATTTT

D: TRBD1
V: TRBV28
J: TRBJ1-2
size: many
CDR3: CASSDPGQGLRGYTF
DNA: TGTGCCAGCAGTGATCCGGGACAGGGTCTCCGTGGCTACACCTTC

D: NA
V: TRBV11-2
J: TRBJ1-6
size: many
CDR3: CASSSQGSRSPLHF
DNA: TGTGCCAGCAGCAGTCAGGGGTCGAGGTCACCCCTCCACTTT